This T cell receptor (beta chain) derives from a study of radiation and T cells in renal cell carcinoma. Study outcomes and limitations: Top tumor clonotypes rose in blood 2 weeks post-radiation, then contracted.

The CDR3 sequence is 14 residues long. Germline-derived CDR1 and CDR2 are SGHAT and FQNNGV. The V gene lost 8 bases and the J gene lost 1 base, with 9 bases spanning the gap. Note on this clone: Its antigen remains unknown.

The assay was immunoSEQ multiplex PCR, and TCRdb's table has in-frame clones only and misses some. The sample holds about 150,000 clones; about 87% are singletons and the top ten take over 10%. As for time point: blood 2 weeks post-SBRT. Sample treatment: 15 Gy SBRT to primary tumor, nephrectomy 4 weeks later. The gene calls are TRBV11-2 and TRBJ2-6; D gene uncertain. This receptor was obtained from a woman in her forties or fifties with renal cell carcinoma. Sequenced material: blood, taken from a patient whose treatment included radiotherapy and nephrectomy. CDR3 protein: CASASQSGANVLTF. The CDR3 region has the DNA TGTGCCAGCGCGTCCCAATCTGGGGCCAACGTCCTGACTTTC.